The 31 T cell receptor beta chains below all came from one sample that was sequenced in a study of shared clonotypes between healthy human individuals. CD8 cells regarded as naive lacked CD45RO, were positively chosen for CCR7, and omitted terminally differentiated effector memory CD45RA+ cells. Here immunoSEQ multiplex PCR was the method, and the copy in TCRdb shows in-frame clones only, minus some. The profile shows under 850,000 clones, around 92% of them singletons. The sequencing input was naive CD8+ T cells sorted from blood. The origin of the receptors is a man under 40 in good health.

The chain recombines TRBV7-9 with TRBJ2-7; 7 nucleotides align to TRBD1. The CDR3 totals 16 residues. The junction had 9 bases not matched to a gene; V was cut back by 2 bases and J by 2 bases. In germline, CDR1 is SEHNR, CDR2 FQNEAQ (reference sequence). CDR3 loop: CASSLSPGQATYEQYF. The CDR3 region has the DNA TGTGCCAGCAGCTTAAGCCCCGGACAGGCCACCTACGAGCAGTACTTC. Based on the CDR3 plus reference TRBV7-9 and TRBJ2-7, the full variable domain is DTGVSQNPRHKITKRGQNVTFRCDPISEHNRLYWYRQTLGQGPEFLTYFQNEAQLEKSRLLSDRFSAERPKGSFSTLEIQRTEQGDSAMYLCASSLSPGQATYEQYFGPGTRLTVT.

The chain uses TRBV28 and TRBJ1-2, with 11 positions matching TRBD1. Germline trimming cut 2 bases from V and 2 bases from J; bases unmatched to any gene: 10. Germline V gene lookup returns CDR1 MDHEN and CDR2 SYDVKM. This CDR3 has 18 amino acids. The CDR3 coding sequence is TGTGCCAGCAGTTTAGCAATGGGACAGGGGGTGAGAAACTATGGCTACACCTTC. Residues: CASSLAMGQGVRNYGYTF.

For the CDR3, the DNA is TGCGCCAGCAGCTTAAGCGGGAGCCACGAGCAGTACTTC. This encodes CASSLSGSHEQYF. This rearrangement joins TRBV5-1 to TRBJ2-7, with TRBD2 matching 8 bases. Germline assignment: CDR1 SGHRS and CDR2 YFSETQ. The CDR3 loop spans 13 amino acids. V trimming: 2 bases; J trimming: 5 bases; junction bases outside the gene matches: 3. Using reference TRBV5-1 and TRBJ2-7 for the parts outside the CDR3, the full variable domain is KAGVTQTPRYLIKTRGQQVTLSCSPISGHRSVSWYQQTPGQGLQFLFEYFSETQRNKGNFPGRFSGRQFSNSRSEMNVSTLELGDSALYLCASSLSGSHEQYFGPGTRLTVT.

The chain has TRBV21-1 and TRBJ2-7; TRBD2 is the table's D call and was not checked against the DNA. TRBV21-1 is recorded as a pseudogene. The CDR3 extends over 20 amino acids. The CDR3 sequence is CASSNHPFGRGCSSGYEQYF. As DNA, the CDR3 is TGTGCCAGCAGCAACCACCCGTTCGGGAGGGGGTGTTCGAGCGGCTACGAGCAGTACTTC.

This chain connects TRBV9 to TRBJ1-3, with D uncertain. The length of the CDR3 is 16 residues. Trimming pared 0 bases from V and 4 bases from J, leaving 14 bases between. Germline-derived CDR1 and CDR2 are SGDLS and YYNGEE. The chain's CDR3 is CASSVGGNPTGNTIYF. Written as DNA, the CDR3 is TGTGCCAGCAGCGTAGGAGGGAATCCTACCGGAAACACCATATATTTT.

A remark on this clone: Different DNA sequences within this sample yield the same CDR3. The chain has TRBV29-1 and TRBJ2-7; the D gene is possibly TRBD2 (6 bases). V was shortened by 4 bases and J by 3 bases, with 7 bases between the two germline ends. This CDR3 is 11 amino acids long. In germline, CDR1 is SQVTM, CDR2 ANQGSEA. This CDR3 is CSVGAGYEQYF. For the CDR3, the DNA is TGCAGCGTTGGAGCGGGCTACGAGCAGTACTTC.

The CDR3 bases are TGTGCAAGTCGCTTAGGCACATCGTGGGGCACAGATACGCAGTATTTT. Its protein product is CASRLGTSWGTDTQYF. This rearrangement joins TRBV12-2 to TRBJ2-3. TRBV12-2 is deemed a pseudogene. The CDR3 length is 16 residues.

V gene TRBV10-3 combines with J gene TRBJ2-1; no reliable D call. The CDR3 loop spans 16 amino acids. The germline V and J ends were trimmed by 2 bases and 1 base, with 12 bases remaining between them. Looked up from germline, CDR1 is ENHRY and CDR2 is SYGVKD. In nucleotides, the CDR3 is TGTGCCATCAGTGAGGGTTATATCGGGTCCTACAATGAGCAGTTCTTC. This translates into CAISEGYIGSYNEQFF.

This chain connects TRBV7-9 to TRBJ2-2, with D possibly TRBD2 on 5 matching bases. V lost 3 bases and J lost 8, with 16 bases in between. This CDR3 is 15 amino acids long. Germline values: CDR1 SEHNR, CDR2 FQNEAQ (reference sequence). The CDR3 protein is CASSFMGRGTGELFF. For the CDR3, the DNA is TGTGCCAGCAGCTTCATGGGTCGGGGAACTGGGGAGCTGTTTTTT.

The sample holds one count of this clone. The V and J genes are TRBV10-3 and TRBJ1-5; D is ambiguous. There are 17 residues in the CDR3. The V gene's germline CDR1 is ENHRY and CDR2 SYGVKD. Trimming left V 4 bases short and J 0 bases short, with 16 bases between. CDR3 DNA sequence: TGTGCCATCAGTGCGGTCAGGCAGCCTTATAGCAATCAGCCCCAGCATTTT. It codes for CAISAVRQPYSNQPQHF.

This chain links TRBV15 with TRBJ2-3; no clear D. The CDR3 has 15 residues. Trimming shortened V by 5 bases and J by 2 bases, and 14 bases separated the two germline ends. Germline loops: CDR1 LNHNV, CDR2 YYDKDF (reference sequence). For the CDR3, the DNA is TGTGCCACCAGCCCGAGGATGGCGGCCACAGATACGCAGTATTTT. Its protein product is CATSPRMAATDTQYF.

The rearrangement links TRBV5-4 to TRBJ2-4, with a tentative D call TRBD2 (6 bases). This CDR3 contains 13 residues. CDR1 and CDR2 from the germline V gene are SGHNT and YYREEE (reference sequence). V lost 1 base, J lost 8 bases, and 10 bases lay in between. CDR3 loop: CASSLYGEDIQYF. The CDR3 coding sequence is TGTGCCAGCAGCTTGTACGGGGAGGACATTCAGTACTTC.

The chain is built from TRBV10-1 and TRBJ2-2, with D tentatively TRBD2 (5 bases). V lost 3 bases and J 6 bases, leaving 11 bases between the germline ends. CDR1 and CDR2 from the germline V gene are WNHNN and SYGVQD (reference sequence). The CDR3 extends over 14 amino acids. CDR3: CASSDSDYPGELFF. Written as DNA, the CDR3 is TGCGCCAGCAGTGACTCTGACTACCCCGGGGAGCTGTTTTTT.

In its sample, this clone was seen once. This rearrangement joins TRBV2 to TRBJ1-4, with TRBD1 as a possible D gene (6 bases). V shed 5 bases and J shed 0 bases, with 16 bases lying between them. The CDR3 loop spans 17 amino acids. Germline V lookup: CDR1 SNHLY, CDR2 FYNNEI. In DNA form, the CDR3 reads TGTGCCAGCAGTCCGGGACACCAGATTGCAACTAATGAAAAACTGTTTTTT. Translated: CASSPGHQIATNEKLFF.

In nucleotides, the CDR3 is TGTGCCAGTAGTATTTTATCCTCTGGGACCCAGTACTTC. Its protein product is CASSILSSGTQYF. V and J are TRBV19 and TRBJ2-5; D uncertain. The CDR3 length is 13 residues. V lost 3 bases, J lost 7 bases, and 12 bases lay in between. Germline CDR1 LNHDA, CDR2 SQIVND (reference sequence).

The rearrangement joins TRBV30 to TRBJ1-1; possible D gene TRBD1, 6 bases. This CDR3 comprises 18 residues. Trimming stripped 2 bases from V and 0 bases from J, with 22 bases between. Germline lookup yields CDR1 GTSNPN and CDR2 SVGIG (reference sequence). The CDR3 protein is CAWSKGGNRRPMNTEAFF. In nucleotides, the CDR3 is TGTGCCTGGAGTAAAGGGGGGAACAGGAGGCCCATGAACACTGAAGCTTTCTTT. Full variable domain (outside the CDR3, taken from reference TRBV30 and TRBJ1-1): SQTIHQWPATLVQPVGSPLSLECTVEGTSNPNLYWYRQAAGRGLQLLFYSVGIGQISSEVPQNLSASRPQDRQFILSSKKLLLSDSGFYLCAWSKGGNRRPMNTEAFFGQGTRLTVV.

As DNA, the CDR3 is TGTGCCAGCAGCTGGGGGGGCAATCAGCCCCAGCATTTT. Translation gives CASSWGGNQPQHF. The V and J genes are TRBV7-9 and TRBJ1-5; perhaps TRBD1 as D (5 bases). V shed 4 bases and J shed 2 bases, with 6 bases lying between them. The CDR3 length is 13 residues. Germline assignment: CDR1 SEHNR and CDR2 FQNEAQ (reference sequence).

The chain is built from TRBV9 and TRBJ2-3, with 8 bases identical to TRBD2. Germline CDR1 SGDLS, CDR2 YYNGEE. The V segment lost 0 bases and the J segment 4 bases; nucleotides outside the gene matches: 4. This CDR3 contains 15 residues. CDR3 protein: CASSVDSGSSDTQYF. In nucleotides, the CDR3 is TGTGCCAGCAGCGTAGACAGCGGGAGTTCAGATACGCAGTATTTT.

The chain uses TRBV5-1 and TRBJ2-1; D is perhaps TRBD1 or TRBD2 (6 bases each). CDR1 and CDR2 from the germline V gene are SGHRS and YFSETQ. The V gene lost 4 bases and the J gene lost 3 bases, with 14 bases spanning the gap. The CDR3 runs 15 residues. The CDR3 here is CASSRRGADYNEQFF. CDR3 sequence (DNA): TGCGCCAGCAGCCGGAGGGGGGCAGACTACAATGAGCAGTTCTTC. The complete variable domain, with remaining parts taken from reference TRBV5-1 and TRBJ2-1, reads KAGVTQTPRYLIKTRGQQVTLSCSPISGHRSVSWYQQTPGQGLQFLFEYFSETQRNKGNFPGRFSGRQFSNSRSEMNVSTLELGDSALYLCASSRRGADYNEQFFGPGTRLTVL.

The chain is built from TRBV7-9 and TRBJ2-1; 9 bases line up with TRBD2. After removal of 3 bases from V and 6 bases from J, the junction contained 6 bases not matched to a gene. This CDR3 is 15 amino acids long. Germline CDR1 reads SEHNR; CDR2 reads FQNEAQ (reference sequence). CDR3 loop: CASSLIASGANEQFF. The CDR3 DNA sequence: TGTGCCAGCAGCTTGATCGCTAGCGGGGCCAATGAGCAGTTCTTC.

The chain joins TRBV4-3 to TRBJ1-1; D not certain. Germline CDR1 LGHNA, CDR2 YSLEER. The CDR3 has 15 amino acids. Trimming took off 0 bases at V and 1 base at J, with 9 bases between the two ends. In nucleotides, the CDR3 is TGCGCCAGCAGCCAAGACTTGACGCCGAACACTGAAGCTTTCTTT. Translating gives CASSQDLTPNTEAFF.

The table lists this clone with a count of one. A read error may explain this, as a much larger clone is one base away. Other DNA sequences in this specimen translate into the identical CDR3. The chain links TRBV7-9 to TRBJ2-3; no clear D gene. Germline CDR1 reads SEHNR; CDR2 reads FQNEAQ (reference sequence). The CDR3 runs 12 residues. Trimming took off 5 bases at V and 0 bases at J, with 3 bases between the two ends. The CDR3 sequence: CASSLSTDTQYF. The CDR3 region has the DNA TGTGCCAGCAGCCTGAGCACAGATACGCAGTATTTT.

The CDR3 coding sequence is TGTGCCAGCAGCGCAGACCAGGGACCTGAGCAGTTCTTC. It yields the protein CASSADQGPEQFF. The chain employs TRBV7-8 and TRBJ2-1, with D possibly called TRBD1 or TRBD2 (5 bases each). The CDR3 has 13 residues. Trimming pared 5 bases from V and 9 bases from J, leaving 14 bases between. CDR1 is SGHVS, CDR2 FQNEAQ, per germline.

The gene calls are TRBV28 and TRBJ2-3; D unresolved. V shed 3 bases and J shed 1 base, with 8 bases lying between them. The V gene's germline CDR1 is MDHEN and CDR2 SYDVKM. The CDR3 totals 14 residues. The CDR3 reads CASSFRRGTDTQYF. In DNA, the CDR3 is TGTGCCAGCAGTTTTCGCCGTGGCACAGATACGCAGTATTTT.

The chain carries TRBV10-3 and TRBJ2-3, with D possibly matching TRBD2 (6 bases). The CDR3 extends over 15 amino acids. CDR1 ENHRY and CDR2 SYGVKD come from the germline V gene. V shed 4 bases and J shed 3 bases, with 14 bases lying between them. The CDR3 is CAISGETSVTDTQYF. The CDR3 bases are TGTGCCATCAGTGGTGAGACTAGTGTTACAGATACGCAGTATTTT.

The chain combines TRBV10-3 with TRBJ2-1, with 7 bases matching TRBD1. This CDR3 contains 13 residues. Germline V gene sequence: CDR1 ENHRY, CDR2 SYGVKD. J was trimmed by 3 bases and V by 8 bases; bases with no gene match: 4. This CDR3 is CAIRTGDYNEQFF. The CDR3, as DNA: TGTGCCATCCGTACAGGGGACTACAATGAGCAGTTCTTC.

The V and J genes are TRBV7-6 and TRBJ2-5, with 10 bases that match TRBD2. The CDR3 runs 15 residues. CDR1 and CDR2 (germline): SGHVS, FNYEAQ. After removal of 2 bases from V and 2 bases from J, the junction contained 2 bases not matched to a gene. CDR3 coding DNA: TGTGCCAGCAGCTTACTAGCGGGAGCTCAAGAGACCCAGTACTTC. Its protein product is CASSLLAGAQETQYF.

The chain employs TRBV29-1 and TRBJ1-1; D is unresolved. V lost 4 bases, J lost 3 bases, and 12 bases lay in between. The CDR3 is 13 residues long. Looked up from germline, CDR1 is SQVTM and CDR2 is ANQGSEA. The DNA for the CDR3 is TGCAGCGTTGGCCGGAAAGGAGACACTGAAGCTTTCTTT. This gives the protein CSVGRKGDTEAFF. Based on the CDR3 plus reference TRBV29-1 and TRBJ1-1, the full variable domain is SAVISQKPSRDICQRGTSLTIQCQVDSQVTMMFWYRQQPGQSLTLIATANQGSEATYESGFVIDKFPISRPNLTFSTLTVSNMSPEDSSIYLCSVGRKGDTEAFFGQGTRLTVV.

The V gene is TRBV4-3, the J gene TRBJ2-7; TRBD1 might be the D (5 bases). Germline values: CDR1 LGHNA, CDR2 YSLEER. The V end was cut by 0 bases, the J end by 5 bases, with 11 bases between. The CDR3 covers 14 residues. CDR3 sequence (DNA): TGCGCCAGCAGCCAAGATGTGAGACAGAACGAGCAGTACTTC. It specifies CASSQDVRQNEQYF.

This CDR3 reads CASSLYINEQFF. CDR3 coding DNA: TGTGCCAGCAGCTTGTATATCAATGAGCAGTTCTTC. The J gene is TRBJ2-1, the V gene TRBV5-6, with D unresolved. Looked up from germline, CDR1 is SGHDT and CDR2 is YYEEEE. CDR3 length equals 12 residues. The V end lost 1 base, the J end lost 6 bases, and 5 bases lay between the germline ends.

This chain connects TRBV9 to TRBJ2-5; D is possibly TRBD2 (7 bases). V was cut by 4 bases and J by 5 bases, with 18 bases left in between. The V gene's germline CDR1 is SGDLS and CDR2 YYNGEE. CDR3 length: 15 residues. Here the CDR3 reads CASSTWGGLSETQYF. As DNA, the CDR3 is TGTGCCAGCAGCACGTGGGGGGGCCTGAGTGAGACCCAGTACTTC.